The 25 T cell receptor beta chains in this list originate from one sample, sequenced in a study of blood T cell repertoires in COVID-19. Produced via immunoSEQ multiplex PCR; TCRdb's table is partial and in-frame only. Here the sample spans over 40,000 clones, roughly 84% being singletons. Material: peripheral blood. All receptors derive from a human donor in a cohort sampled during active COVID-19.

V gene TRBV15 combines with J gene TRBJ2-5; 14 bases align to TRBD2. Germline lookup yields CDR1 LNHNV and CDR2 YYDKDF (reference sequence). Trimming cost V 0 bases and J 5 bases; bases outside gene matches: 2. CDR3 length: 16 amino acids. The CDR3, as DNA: TGTGCCACCAGCAGAGATGGGACTAGCGGGAGTGAGACCCAGTACTTC. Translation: CATSRDGTSGSETQYF.

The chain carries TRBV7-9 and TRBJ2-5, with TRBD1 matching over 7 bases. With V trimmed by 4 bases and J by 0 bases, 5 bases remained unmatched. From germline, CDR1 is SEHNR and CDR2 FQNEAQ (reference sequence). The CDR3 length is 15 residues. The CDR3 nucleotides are TGTGCCAGCAGCTCCCTGGACAGGTACCAAGAGACCCAGTACTTC. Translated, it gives CASSSLDRYQETQYF.

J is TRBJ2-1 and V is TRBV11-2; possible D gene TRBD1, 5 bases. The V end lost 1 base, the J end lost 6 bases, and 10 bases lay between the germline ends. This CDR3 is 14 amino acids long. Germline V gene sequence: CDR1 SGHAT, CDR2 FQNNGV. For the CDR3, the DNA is TGTGCCAGCAGCTTAGTTCAGGGATCCAATGAGCAGTTCTTC. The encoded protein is CASSLVQGSNEQFF.

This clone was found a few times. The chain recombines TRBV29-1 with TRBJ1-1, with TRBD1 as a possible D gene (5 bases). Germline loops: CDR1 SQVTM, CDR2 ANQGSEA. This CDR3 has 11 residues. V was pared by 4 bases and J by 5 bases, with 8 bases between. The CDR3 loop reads CSVVRGTEAFF. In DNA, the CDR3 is TGCAGCGTTGTGCGGGGGACTGAAGCTTTCTTT.

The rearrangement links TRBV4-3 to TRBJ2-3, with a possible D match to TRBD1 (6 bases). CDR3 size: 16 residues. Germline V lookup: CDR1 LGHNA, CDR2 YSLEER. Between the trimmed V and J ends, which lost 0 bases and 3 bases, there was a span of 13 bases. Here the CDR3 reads CASSQDQGTGTDTQYF. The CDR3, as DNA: TGCGCCAGCAGCCAAGATCAGGGGACCGGGACAGATACGCAGTATTTT.

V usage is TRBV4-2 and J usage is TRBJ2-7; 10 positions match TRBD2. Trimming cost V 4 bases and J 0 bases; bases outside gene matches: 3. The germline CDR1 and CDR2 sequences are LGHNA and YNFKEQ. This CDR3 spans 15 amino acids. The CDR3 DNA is TGTGCCAGCAGCCGCACTAGCGGGAACTCCTACGAGCAGTACTTC. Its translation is CASSRTSGNSYEQYF.

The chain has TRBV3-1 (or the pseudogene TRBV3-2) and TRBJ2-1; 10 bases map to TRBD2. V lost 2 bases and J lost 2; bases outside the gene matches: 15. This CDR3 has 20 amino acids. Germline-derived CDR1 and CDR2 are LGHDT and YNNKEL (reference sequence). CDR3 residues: CASSQFWIAGGDGTYNEQFF. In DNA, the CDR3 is TGTGCCAGCAGCCAATTCTGGATAGCGGGAGGAGATGGAACCTACAATGAGCAGTTCTTC.

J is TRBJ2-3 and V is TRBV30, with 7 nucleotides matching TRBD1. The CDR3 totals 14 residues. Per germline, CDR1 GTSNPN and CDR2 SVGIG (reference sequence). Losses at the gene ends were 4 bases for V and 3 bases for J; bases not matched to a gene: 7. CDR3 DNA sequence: TGTGCCTGGAACCCGACAGGGAGTACAGATACGCAGTATTTT. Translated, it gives CAWNPTGSTDTQYF. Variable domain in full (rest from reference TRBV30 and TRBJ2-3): SQTIHQWPATLVQPVGSPLSLECTVEGTSNPNLYWYRQAAGRGLQLLFYSVGIGQISSEVPQNLSASRPQDRQFILSSKKLLLSDSGFYLCAWNPTGSTDTQYFGPGTRLTVL.

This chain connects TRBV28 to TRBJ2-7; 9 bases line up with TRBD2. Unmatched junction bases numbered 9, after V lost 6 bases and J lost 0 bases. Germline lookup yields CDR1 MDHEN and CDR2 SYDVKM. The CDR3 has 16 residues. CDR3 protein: CASSPKGLALSYEQYF. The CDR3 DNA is TGTGCCAGCAGCCCTAAGGGACTAGCTCTCTCCTACGAGCAGTACTTC. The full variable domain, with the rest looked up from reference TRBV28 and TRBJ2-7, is DVKVTQSSRYLVKRTGEKVFLECVQDMDHENMFWYRQDPGLGLRLIYFSYDVKMKEKGDIPEGYSVSREKKERFSLILESASTNQTSMYLCASSPKGLALSYEQYFGPGTRLTVT.

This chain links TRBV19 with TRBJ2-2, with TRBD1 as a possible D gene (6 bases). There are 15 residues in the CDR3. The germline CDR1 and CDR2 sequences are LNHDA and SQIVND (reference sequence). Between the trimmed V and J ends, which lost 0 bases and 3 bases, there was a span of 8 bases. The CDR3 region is CASSIDRGYTGELFF. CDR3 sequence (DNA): TGTGCCAGTAGTATAGATAGGGGGTACACCGGGGAGCTGTTTTTT.

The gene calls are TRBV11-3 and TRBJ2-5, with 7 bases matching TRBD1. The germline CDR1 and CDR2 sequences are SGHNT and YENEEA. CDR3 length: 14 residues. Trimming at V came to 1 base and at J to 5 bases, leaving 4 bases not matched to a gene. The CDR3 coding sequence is TGTGCCAGCAGCTTAGGTGCAGGGGGTGAGACCCAGTACTTC. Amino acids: CASSLGAGGETQYF.

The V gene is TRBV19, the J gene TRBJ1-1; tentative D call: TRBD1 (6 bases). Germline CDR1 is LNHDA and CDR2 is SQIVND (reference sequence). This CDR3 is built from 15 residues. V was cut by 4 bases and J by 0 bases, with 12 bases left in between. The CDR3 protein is CASSTQDSLNTEAFF. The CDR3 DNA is TGTGCCAGTAGTACCCAGGACAGCCTGAACACTGAAGCTTTCTTT.

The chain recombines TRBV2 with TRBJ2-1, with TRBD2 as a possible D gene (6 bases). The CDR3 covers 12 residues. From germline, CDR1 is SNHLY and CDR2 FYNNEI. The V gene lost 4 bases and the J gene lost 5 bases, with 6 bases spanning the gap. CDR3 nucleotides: TGTGCCAGCAGTGGCGGGAACAATGAGCAGTTCTTC. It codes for CASSGGNNEQFF. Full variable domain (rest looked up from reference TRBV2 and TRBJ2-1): EPEVTQTPSHQVTQMGQEVILRCVPISNHLYFYWYRQILGQKVEFLVSFYNNEISEKSEIFDDQFSVERPDGSNFTLKIRSTKLEDSAMYFCASSGGNNEQFFGPGTRLTVL.

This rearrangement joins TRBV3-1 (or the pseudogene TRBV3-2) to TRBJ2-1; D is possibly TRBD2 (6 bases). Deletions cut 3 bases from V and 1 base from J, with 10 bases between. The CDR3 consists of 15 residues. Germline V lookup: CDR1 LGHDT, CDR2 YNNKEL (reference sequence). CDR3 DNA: TGTGCCAGCAGCCACTCCGGGACTTCCTACAATGAGCAGTTCTTC. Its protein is CASSHSGTSYNEQFF.

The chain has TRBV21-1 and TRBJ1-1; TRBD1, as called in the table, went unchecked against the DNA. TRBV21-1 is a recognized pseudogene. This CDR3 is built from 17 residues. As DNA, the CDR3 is TGTGCCAGCAGCAAACCTATACCGGGACAGGGGTACACTGAAGCTTTCTTT. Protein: CASSKPIPGQGYTEAFF.

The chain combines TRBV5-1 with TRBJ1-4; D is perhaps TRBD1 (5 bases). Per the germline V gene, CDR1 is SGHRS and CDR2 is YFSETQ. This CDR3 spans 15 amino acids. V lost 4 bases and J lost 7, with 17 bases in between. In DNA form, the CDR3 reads TGCGCCAGCAGCGGGGGGACTTCAGGGCGTGAAAAACTGTTTTTT. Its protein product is CASSGGTSGREKLFF.

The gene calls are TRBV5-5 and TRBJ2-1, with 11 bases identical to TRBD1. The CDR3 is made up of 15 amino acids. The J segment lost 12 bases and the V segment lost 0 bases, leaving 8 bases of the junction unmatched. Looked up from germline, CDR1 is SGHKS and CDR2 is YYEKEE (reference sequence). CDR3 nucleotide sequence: TGTGCCAGCAGCTTGGATGGGACAGGGGGTTTTCGGCAGTTCTTC. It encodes CASSLDGTGGFRQFF.

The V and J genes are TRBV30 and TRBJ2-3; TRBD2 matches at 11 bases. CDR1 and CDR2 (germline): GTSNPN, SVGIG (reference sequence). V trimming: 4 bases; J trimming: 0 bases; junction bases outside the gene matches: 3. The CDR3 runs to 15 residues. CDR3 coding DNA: TGTGCCTGGAAAGTAGCGGGGGGGAGCACAGATACGCAGTATTTT. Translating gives CAWKVAGGSTDTQYF.

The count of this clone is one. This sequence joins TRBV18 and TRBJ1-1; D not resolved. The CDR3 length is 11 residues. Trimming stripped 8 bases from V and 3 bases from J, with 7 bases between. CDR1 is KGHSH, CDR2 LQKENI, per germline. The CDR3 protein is CASTVDTEAFF. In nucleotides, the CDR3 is TGTGCCAGCACGGTGGACACTGAAGCTTTCTTT.

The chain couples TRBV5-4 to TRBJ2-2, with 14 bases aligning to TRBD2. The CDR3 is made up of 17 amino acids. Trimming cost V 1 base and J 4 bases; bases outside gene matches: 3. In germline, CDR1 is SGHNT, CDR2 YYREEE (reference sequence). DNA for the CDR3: TGTGCCAGCAGCTTGCCGGGACTAGCGGGAGCCACCGGGGAGCTGTTTTTT. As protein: CASSLPGLAGATGELFF.

The CDR3: CASSLSGAYEQYF. For the CDR3, the DNA is TGTGCCAGCAGCCTCTCGGGGGCCTACGAGCAGTACTTC. V is TRBV12-3 or TRBV12-4 and J is TRBJ2-7; D is perhaps TRBD2 (6 bases). V lost 6 bases to trimming and J lost 2 bases, with 11 bases between them. CDR3 length: 13 amino acids.

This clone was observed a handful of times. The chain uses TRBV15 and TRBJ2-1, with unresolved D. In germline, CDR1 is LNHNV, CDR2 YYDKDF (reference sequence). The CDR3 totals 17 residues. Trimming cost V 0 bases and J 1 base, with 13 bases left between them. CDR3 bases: TGTGCCACCAGCAGAGACAGGCTCCCAAATTCCTACAATGAGCAGTTCTTC. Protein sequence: CATSRDRLPNSYNEQFF.

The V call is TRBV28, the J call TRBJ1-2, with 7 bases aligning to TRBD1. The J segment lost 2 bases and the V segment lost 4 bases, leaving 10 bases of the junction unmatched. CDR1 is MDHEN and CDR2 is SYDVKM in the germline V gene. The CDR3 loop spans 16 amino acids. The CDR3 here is CASSSPRARGNYGYTF. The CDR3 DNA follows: TGTGCCAGCAGTTCCCCTCGGGCCAGGGGGAACTATGGCTACACCTTC.

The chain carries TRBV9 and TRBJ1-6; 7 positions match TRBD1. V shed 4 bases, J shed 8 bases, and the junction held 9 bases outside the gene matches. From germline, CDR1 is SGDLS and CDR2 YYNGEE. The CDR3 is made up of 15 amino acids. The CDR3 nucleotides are TGTGCCAGCAGCCCCCGGGAAGGGGGCGATTCACCCCTCCACTTT. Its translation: CASSPREGGDSPLHF.

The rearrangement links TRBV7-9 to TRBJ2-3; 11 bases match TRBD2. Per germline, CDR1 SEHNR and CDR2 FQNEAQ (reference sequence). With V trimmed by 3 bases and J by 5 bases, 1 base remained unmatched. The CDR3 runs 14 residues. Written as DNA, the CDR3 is TGTGCCAGCAGCTTTAGCGGGAGGGGAGATACGCAGTATTTT. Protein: CASSFSGRGDTQYF.